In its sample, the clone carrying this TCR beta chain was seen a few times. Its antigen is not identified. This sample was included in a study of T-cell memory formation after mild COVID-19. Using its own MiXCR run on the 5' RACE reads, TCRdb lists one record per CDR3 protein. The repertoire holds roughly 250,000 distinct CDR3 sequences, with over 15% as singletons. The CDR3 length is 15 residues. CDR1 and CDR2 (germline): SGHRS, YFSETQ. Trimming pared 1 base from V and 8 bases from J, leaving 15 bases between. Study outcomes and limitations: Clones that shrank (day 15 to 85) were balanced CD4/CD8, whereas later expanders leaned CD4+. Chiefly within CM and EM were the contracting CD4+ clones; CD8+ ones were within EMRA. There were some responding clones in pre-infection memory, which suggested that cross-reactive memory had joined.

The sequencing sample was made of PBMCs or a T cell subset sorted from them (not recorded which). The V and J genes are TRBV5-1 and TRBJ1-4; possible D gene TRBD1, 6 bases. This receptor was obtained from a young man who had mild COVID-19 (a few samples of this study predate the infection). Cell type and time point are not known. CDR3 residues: CASSLTGSPEEKLFF. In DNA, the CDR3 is TGCGCCAGCAGCTTGACAGGGAGTCCGGAGGAAAAACTGTTTTTT.